The 30 T cell receptor beta chains presented below share a single source sample, sequenced in a study of human T cells and chemical hapten exposure listed by TCRdb under 2021. The time point label, as the study defines it: patch test 2, 6 weeks after DPC sensitization. In light of the paper, this sample's treatment or condition label describes: therapeutic diphenylcyclopropenone sensitization with weekly scalp DPC. The method behind the library was RACE. The run used a NextSeq 500. The raw public reads went through TCRdb reprocessing: fastp at Q25, MiXCR clone calling, in-frame beta chains kept. Each CDR3 protein gets just one entry, which takes the most common genes and DNA from the rows behind it. The sample table shows 27,000 or so distinct CDR3 sequences, and over 8.5% are seen once. 6.6% of the sample is in the top ten clones. The sequencing used whole blood, collected in connection with sensitization to the hapten diphenylcyclopropenone (DPC). These receptors originate from a man aged 25 to 40 with alopecia areata. Some clones in this sample may be carry-over from other donors' samples.

This clonotype has a count of ten or more. The chain recombines TRBV7-9 with TRBJ1-2, with D hard to call. This CDR3 has 15 amino acids. The germline V gene has CDR1 SEHNR and CDR2 FQNEAQ (reference sequence). V dropped 7 bases and J dropped 6 bases, with 21 bases sitting between them. The CDR3 reads CASMGRKQTFHGYTF. CDR3 DNA sequence: TGTGCCAGCATGGGCAGAAAACAAACGTTCCATGGCTACACCTTC. The whole variable domain, remainder taken from reference TRBV7-9 and TRBJ1-2, is DTGVSQNPRHKITKRGQNVTFRCDPISEHNRLYWYRQTLGQGPEFLTYFQNEAQLEKSRLLSDRFSAERPKGSFSTLEIQRTEQGDSAMYLCASMGRKQTFHGYTFGSGTRLTVV.

The table lists this clonotype with many counts. The chain combines TRBV29-1 with TRBJ2-2; TRBD1 aligns across 9 bases. V shed 6 bases and J 4 bases; nucleotides not matched to a gene: 6. This CDR3 comprises 14 residues. Germline V CDR1 and CDR2: SQVTM, ANQGSEA. The CDR3 sequence: CSVLQGAGTGELFF. The CDR3 DNA is TGCAGCGTCCTACAGGGGGCAGGCACCGGGGAGCTGTTTTTT.

This clonotype came up many times. V is TRBV20-1 and J is TRBJ2-1; tentative D call: TRBD1 (6 bases). Deletions cut 7 bases from V and 7 bases from J, with 14 bases between. Germline V lookup: CDR1 DFQATT, CDR2 SNEGSKA (reference sequence). The CDR3 spans 12 residues. CDR3 residues: CSGDTDKNEQFF. CDR3 nucleotide sequence: TGCAGTGGGGACACCGACAAAAATGAGCAGTTCTTC.

This chain links TRBV12-3 or TRBV12-4 with TRBJ1-3; 7 bases fit TRBD1. This CDR3 is 15 amino acids long. Trimming at V came to 6 bases and at J to 0 bases, leaving 5 bases not matched to a gene. The CDR3 region is CASRAGTVSGNTIYF. The CDR3, as DNA: TGTGCCAGCAGGGCCGGGACAGTCTCTGGAAACACCATATATTTT.

CDR3 sequence reads: CASSFLREGLYEQYF. The CDR3 DNA is TGTGCCAGCAGCTTCTTACGGGAGGGCCTATACGAGCAGTACTTC. The V and J genes are TRBV7-9 and TRBJ2-7, with 8 bases aligning to TRBD2. Germline CDR1 is SEHNR and CDR2 is FQNEAQ (reference sequence). The CDR3 is 15 residues long. V was pared by 3 bases and J by 4 bases, with 8 bases of the junction left unmatched.

This clonotype has a count of ten or more. The V call is TRBV18, the J call TRBJ1-1; tentatively, D is TRBD1 (6 bases). The CDR3 is made up of 14 amino acids. Germline CDR1 reads KGHSH; CDR2 reads LQKENI. Trimming took off 3 bases at V and 7 bases at J, with 15 bases between the two ends. The CDR3 loop is CASSPADRFNEAFF. The CDR3 nucleotides read TGTGCCAGCTCACCGGCGGACAGATTTAATGAAGCTTTCTTT.

This chain connects TRBV27 to TRBJ2-1, with 7 bases lining up with TRBD2. This CDR3 comprises 17 residues. Germline CDR1 reads MNHEY; CDR2 reads SMNVEV (reference sequence). Unmatched junction bases numbered 8, after V lost 2 bases and J lost 1 base. Written as DNA, the CDR3 is TGTGCCAGCAGTTTAAGGGTGTTTAGCGGGTCCTACAATGAGCAGTTCTTC. Encoded protein: CASSLRVFSGSYNEQFF.

In this sample, this clonotype turned up many times. The gene calls are TRBV6-1 and TRBJ1-1, with D possibly TRBD1 on 6 matching bases. Trimming stripped 5 bases from V and 2 bases from J, with 12 bases between. The CDR3 consists of 14 residues. Germline V gene lookup returns CDR1 MNHNS and CDR2 SASEGT. The CDR3 DNA reads TGTGCCAGCAGTACAAGAGGGGGAAACACTGAAGCTTTCTTT. As protein: CASSTRGGNTEAFF.

This clonotype was recorded many times. The chain combines TRBV4-1 with TRBJ2-1; no firm D call. This CDR3 is 13 amino acids long. V shed 4 bases and J shed 12 bases, with 16 bases lying between them. CDR1 and CDR2 from the germline V gene are MGHRA and YSYEKL. CDR3 coding DNA: TGCGCCAGCAGCCCGGGTGACTGGATGGGGCAGTTCTTC. Amino acid sequence: CASSPGDWMGQFF.

This clonotype was observed at least ten times. The rearrangement links TRBV11-2 to TRBJ2-7; 7 nucleotides align to TRBD1. CDR1 SGHAT and CDR2 FQNNGV come from the germline V gene. The CDR3 is made up of 14 amino acids. The trim removed 4 bases at V and 4 bases at J, leaving 7 bases unmatched. CDR3 DNA sequence: TGTGCCAGCAGCTCGGCGGACAGGAGTTACGAGCAGTACTTC. Translation: CASSSADRSYEQYF.

The chain carries TRBV10-3 and TRBJ2-2; 8 bases map to TRBD1. Trimming cost V 4 bases and J 6 bases; bases outside gene matches: 10. The CDR3 loop spans 16 amino acids. The germline V gene has CDR1 ENHRY and CDR2 SYGVKD. As DNA, the CDR3 is TGTGCCATCAGTGGCTCGACAGGGGAGAATTCCGGGGAGCTGTTTTTT. It specifies CAISGSTGENSGELFF.

This clonotype occurred many times. The chain couples TRBV20-1 to TRBJ2-5, with D possibly being TRBD2 (5 bases). This CDR3 is built from 13 residues. The germline gives CDR1 DFQATT, CDR2 SNEGSKA (reference sequence). CDR3 coding DNA: TGCACTAGTGGGGTCGCCGGGAAAGAGACCCAGTACTTC. It specifies CTSGVAGKETQYF.

The chain uses TRBV5-1 and TRBJ2-5; D is possibly TRBD1 (6 bases). V gave up 6 bases and J gave up 0 bases, with 12 bases separating them. In germline, CDR1 is SGHRS, CDR2 YFSETQ. This CDR3 spans 14 amino acids. CDR3 residues: CASNLDSNQETQYF. The CDR3 region has the DNA TGCGCCAGCAATCTGGACAGTAACCAAGAGACCCAGTACTTC. The full variable domain, in which reference TRBV5-1 and TRBJ2-5 provide the parts outside the CDR3, is KAGVTQTPRYLIKTRGQQVTLSCSPISGHRSVSWYQQTPGQGLQFLFEYFSETQRNKGNFPGRFSGRQFSNSRSEMNVSTLELGDSALYLCASNLDSNQETQYFGPGTRLLVL.

Many counts were recorded for this clonotype. This chain uses TRBV20-1 with TRBJ2-1; 8 nucleotides align to TRBD1. This CDR3 is built from 15 residues. CDR1 DFQATT and CDR2 SNEGSKA come from the germline V gene (reference sequence). The trim removed 3 bases at V and 4 bases at J, leaving 8 bases unmatched. CDR3 bases: TGCAGTGCTAGGGTGGACAGGGATTGGTACAATGAGCAGTTCTTC. Residues: CSARVDRDWYNEQFF.

Many counts were recorded for this clonotype. The chain uses TRBV30 and TRBJ1-5; TRBD1 aligns across 7 bases. V was pared by 1 base and J by 3 bases, with 6 bases of the junction left unmatched. Germline lookup yields CDR1 GTSNPN and CDR2 SVGIG (reference sequence). The CDR3 has 15 amino acids. This chain's CDR3 is CAWSALGTANQPQHF. CDR3 bases: TGTGCCTGGAGTGCGCTTGGGACAGCCAATCAGCCCCAGCATTTT.

The chain is built from TRBV18 and TRBJ1-1; 7 nucleotides agree with TRBD1. The CDR3 sequence is 15 residues long. The germline V gene has CDR1 KGHSH and CDR2 LQKENI. After removal of 1 base from V and 4 bases from J, the junction contained 6 bases not matched to a gene. The CDR3 DNA sequence: TGTGCCAGCTCACCACAGGGGGCAGGGAGCACTGAAGCTTTCTTT. It yields the protein CASSPQGAGSTEAFF.

This clonotype was detected ten times or more. The chain joins TRBV4-1 to TRBJ2-3; TRBD1 matches at 9 bases. Germline V gives CDR1 MGHRA, CDR2 YSYEKL. This CDR3 is built from 15 residues. J was trimmed by 4 bases and V by 4 bases; bases with no gene match: 6. As DNA, the CDR3 is TGCGCCAGCAGCCCCCCGGACAGGGGACCAGATACGCAGTATTTT. Translated: CASSPPDRGPDTQYF.

The rearrangement links TRBV11-2 to TRBJ2-4, with D unclear. CDR1 is SGHAT, CDR2 FQNNGV, per germline. The CDR3 is 12 residues long. V lost 0 bases to trimming and J lost 13 bases, with 10 bases between them. The CDR3 loop reads CASSLDLRQQYF. CDR3 coding DNA: TGTGCCAGCAGCTTAGATTTGCGGCAACAGTACTTC.

This clonotype turned up a few times. The chain joins TRBV4-2 to TRBJ2-7; TRBD1 matches at 7 bases. The junction had 6 bases not matched to a gene; V was cut back by 4 bases and J by 0 bases. There are 15 residues in the CDR3. Per germline, CDR1 LGHNA and CDR2 YNFKEQ. This CDR3 is CASSRPGQSSYEQYF. As DNA, the CDR3 is TGTGCCAGCAGCCGGCCGGGACAGAGCTCCTACGAGCAGTACTTC.

This clonotype was counted a few times. The chain links TRBV20-1 to TRBJ2-6; D gene ambiguous. CDR1 and CDR2 (germline): DFQATT, SNEGSKA (reference sequence). Trimming removed 6 bases at V and 0 bases at J, with 18 bases between. CDR3 size: 17 residues. DNA for the CDR3: TGCAGTGCGCAGACTCCTTTAAGCACCTCTGGGGCCAACGTCCTGACTTTC. Translation gives CSAQTPLSTSGANVLTF.

The CDR3 spells CASSIDRVNGYTF. For the CDR3, the DNA is TGTGCCAGTAGTATCGACAGGGTAAATGGCTACACCTTC. V gene TRBV19 combines with J gene TRBJ1-2; 7 nucleotides align to TRBD1. The CDR3 extends over 13 amino acids. V shed 3 bases, J shed 6 bases, and the junction held 4 bases outside the gene matches. CDR1 LNHDA and CDR2 SQIVND come from the germline V gene (reference sequence).

This clonotype came up a few times. This chain uses TRBV11-3 with TRBJ2-7; 8 bases are a match to TRBD1. Germline loops: CDR1 SGHNT, CDR2 YENEEA. V trimming: 4 bases; J trimming: 0 bases; junction bases outside the gene matches: 2. There are 14 residues in the CDR3. The CDR3 DNA is TGTGCCAGCAGCTCCGGGACAGGCTCCTACGAGCAGTACTTC. Translation: CASSSGTGSYEQYF. Filled out from reference TRBV11-3 and TRBJ2-7, the complete variable domain reads EAGVVQSPRYKIIEKKQPVAFWCNPISGHNTLYWYLQNLGQGPELLIRYENEEAVDDSQLPKDRFSAERLKGVDSTLKIQPAELGDSAVYLCASSSGTGSYEQYFGPGTRLTVT.

In its sample, this clonotype was seen a few times. This chain uses TRBV7-9 with TRBJ1-2, with 9 bases lining up with TRBD1. Germline values: CDR1 SEHNR, CDR2 FQNEAQ (reference sequence). The CDR3 covers 14 residues. V lost 3 bases to trimming and J lost 8 bases; unmatched junction nucleotides: 7. The CDR3 coding sequence is TGTGCCAGCAGCTTTGAACAGGGGGCTGACGGCTACACCTTC. Protein: CASSFEQGADGYTF.

Ten or more counts support this clonotype. This chain links TRBV20-1 with TRBJ2-5; no firm D call. Trimming took off 4 bases at V and 2 bases at J, with 11 bases between the two ends. Looked up from germline, CDR1 is DFQATT and CDR2 is SNEGSKA (reference sequence). The CDR3 loop spans 13 amino acids. DNA of the CDR3: TGCAGTGCTACTCAGGACCAACAAGAGACCCAGTACTTC. Its translation is CSATQDQQETQYF.

V is TRBV12-3 or TRBV12-4 and J is TRBJ2-5, with 8 bases fitting TRBD1. The CDR3 extends over 14 amino acids. J gave up 2 bases and V 6 bases, and 5 bases lay outside the gene matches. The CDR3 spells CASSDRGPQETQYF. For the CDR3, the DNA is TGTGCCAGCAGCGACAGGGGTCCGCAAGAGACCCAGTACTTC.

A few counts support this clonotype. The chain uses TRBV29-1 and TRBJ2-5; D might be TRBD1 (5 bases). The V end was cut by 7 bases, the J end by 5 bases, with 11 bases between. This CDR3 region has 11 residues. In germline, CDR1 is SQVTM, CDR2 ANQGSEA. CDR3 in amino acids: CSALKGETQYF. The CDR3 nucleotides are TGCAGCGCCCTCAAGGGGGAGACCCAGTACTTC.

The rearrangement joins TRBV7-6 to TRBJ2-2; 7 nucleotides match TRBD1. With V trimmed by 6 bases and J by 0 bases, 7 bases remained unmatched. The CDR3 length is 16 residues. Germline V gives CDR1 SGHVS, CDR2 FNYEAQ. This CDR3 is CASRTTGTANTGELFF. DNA of the CDR3: TGTGCCAGCAGAACCACCGGGACAGCGAACACCGGGGAGCTGTTTTTT. The variable domain in full, completed from reference TRBV7-6 and TRBJ2-2, reads GAGVSQSPRYKVTKRGQDVALRCDPISGHVSLYWYRQALGQGPEFLTYFNYEAQQDKSGLPNDRFSAERPEGSISTLTIQRTEQRDSAMYRCASRTTGTANTGELFFGEGSRLTVL.

This clonotype was observed many times. The chain uses TRBV30 and TRBJ1-1; 7 bases line up with TRBD1. Germline values: CDR1 GTSNPN, CDR2 SVGIG (reference sequence). The CDR3 spans 12 residues. V trimming: 3 bases; J trimming: 5 bases; junction bases outside the gene matches: 3. CDR3 in amino acids: CAWSHRGTEAFF. CDR3 coding DNA: TGTGCCTGGAGCCACAGGGGAACTGAAGCTTTCTTT.

V and J are TRBV5-1 and TRBJ2-2; 9 nucleotides match TRBD2. Per germline, CDR1 SGHRS and CDR2 YFSETQ. V trimming: 0 bases; J trimming: 5 bases; junction bases outside the gene matches: 5. The CDR3 has 16 amino acids. CDR3 sequence reads: CASSLGLAGRTGELFF. The CDR3, as DNA: TGCGCCAGCAGCTTGGGTCTAGCGGGACGGACCGGGGAGCTGTTTTTT.

The chain is built from TRBV12-3 or TRBV12-4 and TRBJ1-1; 7 bases map to TRBD1. This CDR3 is built from 17 residues. V dropped 4 bases and J dropped 2; count of bases not matched to a gene: 13. The CDR3 DNA is TGTGCCAGCAGTTCAACAGGGGTCGTTGAACTTAACACTGAAGCTTTCTTT. Its translation: CASSSTGVVELNTEAFF.